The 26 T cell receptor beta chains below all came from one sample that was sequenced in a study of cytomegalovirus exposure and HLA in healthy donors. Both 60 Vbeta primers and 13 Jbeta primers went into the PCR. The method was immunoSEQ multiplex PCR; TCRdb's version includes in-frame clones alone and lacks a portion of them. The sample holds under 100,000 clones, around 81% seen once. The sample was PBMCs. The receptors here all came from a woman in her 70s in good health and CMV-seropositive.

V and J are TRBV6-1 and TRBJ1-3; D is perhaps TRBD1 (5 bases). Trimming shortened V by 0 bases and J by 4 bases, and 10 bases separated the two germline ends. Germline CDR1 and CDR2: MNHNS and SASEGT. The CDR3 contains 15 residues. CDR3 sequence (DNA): TGTGCCAGCAGTGAAGCGCGCGGGGGAGGAAACACCATATATTTT. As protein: CASSEARGGGNTIYF.

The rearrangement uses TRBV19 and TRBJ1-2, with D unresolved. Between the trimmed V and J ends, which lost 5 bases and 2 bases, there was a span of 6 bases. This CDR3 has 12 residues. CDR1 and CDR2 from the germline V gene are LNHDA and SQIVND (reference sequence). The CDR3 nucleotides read TGTGCCAGTAGTCGAGGGAACTATGGCTACACCTTC. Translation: CASSRGNYGYTF.

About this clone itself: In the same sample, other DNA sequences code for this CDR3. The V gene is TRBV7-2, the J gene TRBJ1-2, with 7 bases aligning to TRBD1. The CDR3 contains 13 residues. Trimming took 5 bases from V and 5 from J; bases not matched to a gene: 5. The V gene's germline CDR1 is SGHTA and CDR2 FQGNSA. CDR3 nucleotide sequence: TGTGCCAGCAGCCGGGGACAGATATATGGCTACACCTTC. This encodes CASSRGQIYGYTF.

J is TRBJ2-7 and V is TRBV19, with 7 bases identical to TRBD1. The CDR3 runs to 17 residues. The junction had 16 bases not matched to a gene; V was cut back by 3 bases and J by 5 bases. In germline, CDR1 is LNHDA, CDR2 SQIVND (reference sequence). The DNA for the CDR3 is TGTGCCAGTAGTATGACCCGATCCCGTCAGGGGGTCAACGAGCAGTACTTC. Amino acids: CASSMTRSRQGVNEQYF.

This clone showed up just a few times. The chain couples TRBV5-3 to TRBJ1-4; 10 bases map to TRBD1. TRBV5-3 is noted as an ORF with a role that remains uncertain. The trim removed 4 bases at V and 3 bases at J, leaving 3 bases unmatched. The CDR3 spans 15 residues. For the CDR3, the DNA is TGTGCCAGAAGCCCGGACAGGGGGTCTAATGAAAAACTGTTTTTT. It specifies CARSPDRGSNEKLFF.

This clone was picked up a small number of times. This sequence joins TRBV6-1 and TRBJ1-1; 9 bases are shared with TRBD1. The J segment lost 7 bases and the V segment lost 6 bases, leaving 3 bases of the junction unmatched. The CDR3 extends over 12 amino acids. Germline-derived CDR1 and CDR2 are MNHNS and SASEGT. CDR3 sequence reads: CASSTGGDEAFF. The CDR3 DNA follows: TGTGCCAGCAGCACAGGGGGCGATGAAGCTTTCTTT.

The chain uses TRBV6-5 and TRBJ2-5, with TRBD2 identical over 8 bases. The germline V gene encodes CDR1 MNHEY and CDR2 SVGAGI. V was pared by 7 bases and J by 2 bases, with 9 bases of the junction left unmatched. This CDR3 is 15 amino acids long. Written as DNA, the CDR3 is TGTGCCAGCAAATCGGGGGGGGCAGGACAAGAGACCCAGTACTTC. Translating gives CASKSGGAGQETQYF.

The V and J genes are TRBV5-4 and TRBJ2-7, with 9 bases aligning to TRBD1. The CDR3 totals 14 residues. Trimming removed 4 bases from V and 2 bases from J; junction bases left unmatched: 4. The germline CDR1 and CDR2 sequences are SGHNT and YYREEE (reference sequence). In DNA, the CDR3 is TGTGCCAGCAGCCGACAGGGGGATACCTACGAGCAGTACTTC. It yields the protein CASSRQGDTYEQYF.

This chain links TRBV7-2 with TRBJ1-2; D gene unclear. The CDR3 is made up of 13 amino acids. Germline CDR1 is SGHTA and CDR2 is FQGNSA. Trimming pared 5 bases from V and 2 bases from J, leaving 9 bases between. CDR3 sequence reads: CASSPNINYGYTF. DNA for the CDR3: TGTGCCAGCAGCCCCAACATAAACTATGGCTACACCTTC.

The CDR3 spells CASRTGTGGTNEAFF. DNA of the CDR3: TGTGCCAGCAGAACCGGGACAGGGGGAACCAATGAAGCTTTCTTT. The chain employs TRBV6-5 and TRBJ1-1; TRBD1 matches 11 bases. The length of the CDR3 is 15 residues. V dropped 6 bases and J dropped 7; count of bases not matched to a gene: 10. Per the germline V gene, CDR1 is MNHEY and CDR2 is SVGAGI.

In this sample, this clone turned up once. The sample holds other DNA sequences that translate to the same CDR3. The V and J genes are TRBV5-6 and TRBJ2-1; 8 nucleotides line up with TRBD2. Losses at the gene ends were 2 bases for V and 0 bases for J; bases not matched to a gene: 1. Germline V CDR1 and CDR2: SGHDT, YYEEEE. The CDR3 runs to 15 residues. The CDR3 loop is CASSFTSGSYNEQFF. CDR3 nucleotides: TGTGCCAGCAGCTTCACTAGCGGCTCCTACAATGAGCAGTTCTTC. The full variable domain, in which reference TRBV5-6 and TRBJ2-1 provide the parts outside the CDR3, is DAGVTQSPTHLIKTRGQQVTLRCSPKSGHDTVSWYQQALGQGPQFIFQYYEEEERQRGNFPDRFSGHQFPNYSSELNVNALLLGDSALYLCASSFTSGSYNEQFFGPGTRLTVL.

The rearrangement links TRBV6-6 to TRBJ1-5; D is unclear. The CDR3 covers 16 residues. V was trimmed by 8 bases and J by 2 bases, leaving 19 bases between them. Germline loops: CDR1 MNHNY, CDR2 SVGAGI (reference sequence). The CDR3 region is CASFHPGREGNQPQHF. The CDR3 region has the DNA TGTGCCAGCTTTCACCCGGGGAGGGAAGGCAATCAGCCCCAGCATTTT.

As DNA, the CDR3 is TGCGCCAGCAGCCCAGGACTAGCGGGTGAGACCCAGTACTTC. Protein product: CASSPGLAGETQYF. The chain has TRBV5-1 and TRBJ2-5; the match to TRBD2 covers 11 bases. The trim removed 4 bases at V and 5 bases at J, leaving 4 bases unmatched. The V gene's germline CDR1 is SGHRS and CDR2 YFSETQ. The CDR3 has 14 amino acids.

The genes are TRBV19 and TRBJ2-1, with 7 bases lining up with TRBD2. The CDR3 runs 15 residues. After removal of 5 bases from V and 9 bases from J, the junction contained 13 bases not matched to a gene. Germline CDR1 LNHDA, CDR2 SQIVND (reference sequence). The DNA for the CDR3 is TGTGCCAGTAGTTTCCGGGACTACCTACAATCTGAGCAGTTCTTC. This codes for CASSFRDYLQSEQFF.

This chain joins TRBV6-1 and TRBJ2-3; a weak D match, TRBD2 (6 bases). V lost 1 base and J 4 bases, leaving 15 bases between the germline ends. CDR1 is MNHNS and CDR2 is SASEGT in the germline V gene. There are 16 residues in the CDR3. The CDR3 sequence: CASSEVGLANPDTQYF. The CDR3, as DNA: TGTGCCAGCAGTGAAGTGGGCCTAGCGAATCCAGATACGCAGTATTTT.

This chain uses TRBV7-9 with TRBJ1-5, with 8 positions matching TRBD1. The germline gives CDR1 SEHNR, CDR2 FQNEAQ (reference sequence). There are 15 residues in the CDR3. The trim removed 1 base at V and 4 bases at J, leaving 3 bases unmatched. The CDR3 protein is CASSLEGQVNQPQHF. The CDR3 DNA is TGTGCCAGCAGCTTAGAGGGACAGGTGAATCAGCCCCAGCATTTT.

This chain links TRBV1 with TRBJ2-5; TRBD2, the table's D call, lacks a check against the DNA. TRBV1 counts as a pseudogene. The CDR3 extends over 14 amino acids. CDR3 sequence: CTSTEKGLGETQYF. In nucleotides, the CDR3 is TGCACCAGCACCGAGAAGGGACTCGGGGAGACCCAGTACTTC.

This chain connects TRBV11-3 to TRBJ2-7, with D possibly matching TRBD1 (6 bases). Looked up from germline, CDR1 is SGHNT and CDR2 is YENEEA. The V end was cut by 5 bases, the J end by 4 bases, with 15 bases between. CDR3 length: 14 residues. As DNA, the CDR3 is TGTGCCAGCAGCGGAGGATGGGGGCGATACGAGCAGTACTTC. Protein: CASSGGWGRYEQYF.

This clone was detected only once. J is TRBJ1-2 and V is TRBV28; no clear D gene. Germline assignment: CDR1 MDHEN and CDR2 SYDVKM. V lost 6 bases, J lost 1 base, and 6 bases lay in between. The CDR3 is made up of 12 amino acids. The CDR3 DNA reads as TGTGCCAGCAGGGCAGATAACTATGGCTACACCTTC. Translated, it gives CASRADNYGYTF.

The CDR3: CASSFSLNYEQYF. CDR3 in DNA: TGTGCCAGCAGCTTTAGCCTGAACTACGAGCAGTACTTC. This rearrangement joins TRBV7-9 to TRBJ2-7, with unresolved D. This CDR3 region has 13 residues. V was trimmed by 3 bases and J by 3 bases, leaving 9 bases between them. Germline V gene lookup returns CDR1 SEHNR and CDR2 FQNEAQ (reference sequence). The full variable domain, its missing parts supplied by reference TRBV7-9 and TRBJ2-7, is DTGVSQNPRHKITKRGQNVTFRCDPISEHNRLYWYRQTLGQGPEFLTYFQNEAQLEKSRLLSDRFSAERPKGSFSTLEIQRTEQGDSAMYLCASSFSLNYEQYFGPGTRLTVT.

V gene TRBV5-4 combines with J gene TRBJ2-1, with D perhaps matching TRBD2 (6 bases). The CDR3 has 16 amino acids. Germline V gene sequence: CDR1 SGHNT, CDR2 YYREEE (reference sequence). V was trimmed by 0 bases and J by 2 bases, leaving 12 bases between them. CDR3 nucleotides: TGTGCCAGCAGCTTGGACGGCGGGGCTGCCTACAATGAGCAGTTCTTC. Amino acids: CASSLDGGAAYNEQFF.

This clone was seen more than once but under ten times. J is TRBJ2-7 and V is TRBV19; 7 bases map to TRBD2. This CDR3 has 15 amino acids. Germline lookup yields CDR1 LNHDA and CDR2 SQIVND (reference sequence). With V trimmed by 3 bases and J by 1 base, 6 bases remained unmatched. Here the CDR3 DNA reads TGTGCCAGTAGTATGGGATCGGGACTATCCTACGAGCAGTACTTC. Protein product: CASSMGSGLSYEQYF.

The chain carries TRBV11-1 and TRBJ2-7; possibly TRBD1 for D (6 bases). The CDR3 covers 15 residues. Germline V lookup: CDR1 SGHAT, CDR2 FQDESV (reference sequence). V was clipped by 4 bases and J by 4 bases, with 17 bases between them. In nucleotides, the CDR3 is TGTGCCAGCAGCTACAACAGGGTTAGGGGATACGAGCAGTACTTC. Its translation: CASSYNRVRGYEQYF. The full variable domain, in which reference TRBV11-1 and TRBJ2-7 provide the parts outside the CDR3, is EAEVAQSPRYKITEKSQAVAFWCDPISGHATLYWYRQILGQGPELLVQFQDESVVDDSQLPKDRFSAERLKGVDSTLKIQPAELGDSAMYLCASSYNRVRGYEQYFGPGTRLTVT.

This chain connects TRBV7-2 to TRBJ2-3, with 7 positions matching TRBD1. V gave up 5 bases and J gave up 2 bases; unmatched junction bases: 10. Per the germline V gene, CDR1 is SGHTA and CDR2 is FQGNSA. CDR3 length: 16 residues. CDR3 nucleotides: TGTGCCAGCAGCCTACAGGGGATTCTCAACACAGATACGCAGTATTTT. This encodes CASSLQGILNTDTQYF.

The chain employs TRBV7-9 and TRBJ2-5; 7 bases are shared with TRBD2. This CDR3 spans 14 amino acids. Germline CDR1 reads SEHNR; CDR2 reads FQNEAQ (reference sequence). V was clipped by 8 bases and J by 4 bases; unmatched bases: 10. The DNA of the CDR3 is TGTGCCAGCCACGAGCTAGCGGTGGGAGAGACCCAGTACTTC. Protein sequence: CASHELAVGETQYF.

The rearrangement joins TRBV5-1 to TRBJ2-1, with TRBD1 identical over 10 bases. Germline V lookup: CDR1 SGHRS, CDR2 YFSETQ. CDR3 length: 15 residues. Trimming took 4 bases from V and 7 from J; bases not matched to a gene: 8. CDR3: CASSLRQGAGNEQFF. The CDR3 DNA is TGCGCCAGCAGCCTACGACAGGGGGCGGGGAATGAGCAGTTCTTC. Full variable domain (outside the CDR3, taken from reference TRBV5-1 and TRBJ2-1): KAGVTQTPRYLIKTRGQQVTLSCSPISGHRSVSWYQQTPGQGLQFLFEYFSETQRNKGNFPGRFSGRQFSNSRSEMNVSTLELGDSALYLCASSLRQGAGNEQFFGPGTRLTVL.